This T cell receptor (beta chain) was identified in a study of blood T cells in healthy people across ages. CDR3 size: 15 residues. V shed 4 bases, J shed 2 bases, and the junction held 5 bases outside the gene matches. Alongside a J-beta primer mix, a sample-barcoded 5' primer served in a second PCR lasting about 7 to 11 cycles. TCRdb used MiXCR to reprocess the 5' RACE reads, holding one entry per CDR3 protein. The sample has 850,000 to 1,000,000 distinct CDR3 sequences; roughly 51% are singletons. The specimen was blood. The receptor was isolated from a woman aged 60 to 75 in good health. J is TRBJ2-7 and V is TRBV12-3 or TRBV12-4; 10 positions agree with TRBD1. CDR3 in amino acids: CASSSGQGTPYEQYF. In DNA, the CDR3 is TGTGCCAGCAGTTCGGGACAGGGGACCCCCTACGAGCAGTACTTC.